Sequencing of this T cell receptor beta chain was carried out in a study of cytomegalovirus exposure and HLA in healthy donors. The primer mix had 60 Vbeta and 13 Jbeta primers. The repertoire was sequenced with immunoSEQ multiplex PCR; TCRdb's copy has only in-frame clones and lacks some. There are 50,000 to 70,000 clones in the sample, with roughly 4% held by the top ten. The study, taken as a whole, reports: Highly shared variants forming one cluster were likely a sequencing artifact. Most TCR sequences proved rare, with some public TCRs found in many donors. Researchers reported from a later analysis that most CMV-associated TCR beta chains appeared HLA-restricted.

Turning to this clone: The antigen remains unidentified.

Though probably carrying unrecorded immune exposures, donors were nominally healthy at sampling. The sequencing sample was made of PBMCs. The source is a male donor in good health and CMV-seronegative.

CDR3 DNA: TGTGCCAGTAGTATAGGATGGGGGGACAGTATCTCCTACAATGAGCAGTTCTTC. Protein: CASSIGWGDSISYNEQFF. J is TRBJ2-1 and V is TRBV19; weak D call: TRBD1 (7 bases). The CDR3 extends over 18 amino acids. Germline assignment: CDR1 LNHDA and CDR2 SQIVND (reference sequence). Between the trimmed V and J ends, which lost 1 base and 0 bases, there was a span of 16 bases.